The 2 T cell receptor beta chains given below trace back to one sample, sequenced in a study of response to subunit inactivated influenza vaccine. TCRdb itself ran the RT-PCR reads through MiXCR, one entry per CDR3 protein. This table has a few hundred thousand distinct CDR3 sequences, 21% appearing once. Specimen: PBMCs from blood, collected 21 months after vaccination. All receptors derive from a man aged 45 to 70 who received an inactivated influenza vaccine.

A remark on this clonotype: An end of the junction does not agree with germline; a read error may underlie this. CDR3 nucleotides: TGTGCCATCGGGCTAGCGGGGAATAACCGGCTCTTC. This gives the protein CAIGLAGNNRLF. The V gene is TRBV10-3, the J gene TRBJ2-1, with 9 bases that match TRBD2. CDR1 is ENHRY and CDR2 is SYGVKD in the germline V gene. The CDR3 contains 12 residues.

This clonotype was recorded a few times. V is TRBV28 and J is TRBJ2-1, with 12 positions matching TRBD2. The CDR3 extends over 18 amino acids. From germline, CDR1 is MDHEN and CDR2 SYDVKM. With V trimmed by 3 bases and J by 0 bases, 6 bases remained unmatched. CDR3: CASSFGLAGLRSYNEQFF. The CDR3, as DNA: TGTGCCAGCAGTTTCGGACTAGCGGGACTACGCTCCTACAATGAGCAGTTCTTC. The full variable domain, completed using reference TRBV28 and TRBJ2-1, is DVKVTQSSRYLVKRTGEKVFLECVQDMDHENMFWYRQDPGLGLRLIYFSYDVKMKEKGDIPEGYSVSREKKERFSLILESASTNQTSMYLCASSFGLAGLRSYNEQFFGPGTRLTVL.